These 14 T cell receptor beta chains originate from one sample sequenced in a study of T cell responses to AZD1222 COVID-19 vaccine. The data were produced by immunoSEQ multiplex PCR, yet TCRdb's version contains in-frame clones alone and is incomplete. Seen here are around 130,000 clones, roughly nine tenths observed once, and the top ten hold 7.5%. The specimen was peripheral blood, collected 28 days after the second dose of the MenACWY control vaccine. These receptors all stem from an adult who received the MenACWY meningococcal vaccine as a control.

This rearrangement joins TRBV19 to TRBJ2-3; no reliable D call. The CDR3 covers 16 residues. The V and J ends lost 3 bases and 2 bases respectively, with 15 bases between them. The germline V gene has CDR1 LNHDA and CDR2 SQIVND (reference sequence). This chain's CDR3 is CASSIIVWPDTDTQYF. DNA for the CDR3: TGTGCCAGTAGTATTATCGTTTGGCCCGACACAGATACGCAGTATTTT.

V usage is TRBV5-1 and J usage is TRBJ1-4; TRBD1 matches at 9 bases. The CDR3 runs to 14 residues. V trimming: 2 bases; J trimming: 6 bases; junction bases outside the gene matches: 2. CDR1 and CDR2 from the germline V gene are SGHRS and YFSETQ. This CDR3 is CASSFRTGDEKLFF. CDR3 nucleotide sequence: TGCGCCAGCAGCTTTAGGACAGGGGATGAAAAACTGTTTTTT.

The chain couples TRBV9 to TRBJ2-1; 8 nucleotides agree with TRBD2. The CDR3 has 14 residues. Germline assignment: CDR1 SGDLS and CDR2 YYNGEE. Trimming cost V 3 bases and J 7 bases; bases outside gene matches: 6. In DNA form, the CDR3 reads TGTGCCAGCAGCGAGGGCGGGGGGTCTAATGAGCAGTTCTTC. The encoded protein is CASSEGGGSNEQFF.

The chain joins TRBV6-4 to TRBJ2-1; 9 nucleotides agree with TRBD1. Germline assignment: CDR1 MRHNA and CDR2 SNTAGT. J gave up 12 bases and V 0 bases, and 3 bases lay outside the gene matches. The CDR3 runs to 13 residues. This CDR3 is CASSDSDRGSQFF. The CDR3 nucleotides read TGTGCCAGCAGTGACTCGGACAGGGGATCGCAGTTCTTC.

CDR3 nucleotide sequence: TGTGCCAGCAGTTACGGGAGTAGAGGGGAGCTGTTTTTT. Its protein product is CASSYGSRGELFF. The rearrangement links TRBV6-5 to TRBJ2-2; D might be TRBD2 (5 bases). The germline V gene encodes CDR1 MNHEY and CDR2 SVGAGI. Trimming pared 2 bases from V and 8 bases from J, leaving 9 bases between. The CDR3 length is 13 residues.

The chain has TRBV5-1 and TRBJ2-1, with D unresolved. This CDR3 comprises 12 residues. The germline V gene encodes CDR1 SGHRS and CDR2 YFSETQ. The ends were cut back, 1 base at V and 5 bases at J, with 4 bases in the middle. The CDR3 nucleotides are TGCGCCAGCAGCTTGTTCGACAATGAGCAGTTCTTC. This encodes CASSLFDNEQFF. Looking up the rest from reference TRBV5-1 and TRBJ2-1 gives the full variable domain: KAGVTQTPRYLIKTRGQQVTLSCSPISGHRSVSWYQQTPGQGLQFLFEYFSETQRNKGNFPGRFSGRQFSNSRSEMNVSTLELGDSALYLCASSLFDNEQFFGPGTRLTVL.

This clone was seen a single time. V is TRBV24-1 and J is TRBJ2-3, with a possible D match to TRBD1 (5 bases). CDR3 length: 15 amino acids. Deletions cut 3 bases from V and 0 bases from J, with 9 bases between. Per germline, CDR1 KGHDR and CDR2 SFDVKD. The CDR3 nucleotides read TGTGCCACCAGTGATAGGGGCAGGAGCACAGATACGCAGTATTTT. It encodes CATSDRGRSTDTQYF.

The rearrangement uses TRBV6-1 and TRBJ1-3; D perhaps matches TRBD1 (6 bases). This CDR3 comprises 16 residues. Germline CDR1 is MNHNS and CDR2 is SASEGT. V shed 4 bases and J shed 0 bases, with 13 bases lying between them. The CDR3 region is CASSVRQAYSGNTIYF. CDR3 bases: TGTGCCAGCAGTGTTCGACAGGCTTACTCTGGAAACACCATATATTTT.

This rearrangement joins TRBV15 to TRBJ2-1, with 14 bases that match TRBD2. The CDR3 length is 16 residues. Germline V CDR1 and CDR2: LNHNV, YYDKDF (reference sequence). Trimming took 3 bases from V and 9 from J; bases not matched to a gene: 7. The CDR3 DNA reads TGTGCCACCAGCAGGGGGGGACTAGCGGGAGTTGGTGAGCAGTTCTTC. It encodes CATSRGGLAGVGEQFF.

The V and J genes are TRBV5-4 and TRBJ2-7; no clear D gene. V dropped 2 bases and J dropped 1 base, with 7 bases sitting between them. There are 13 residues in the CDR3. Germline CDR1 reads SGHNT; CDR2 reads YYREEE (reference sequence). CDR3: CASSLKRSYEQYF. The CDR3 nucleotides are TGTGCCAGCAGCTTAAAGAGATCCTACGAGCAGTACTTC.

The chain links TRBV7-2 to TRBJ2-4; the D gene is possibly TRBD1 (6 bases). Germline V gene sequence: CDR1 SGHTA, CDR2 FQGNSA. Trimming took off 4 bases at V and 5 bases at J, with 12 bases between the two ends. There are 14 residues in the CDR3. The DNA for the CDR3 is TGTGCCAGCAGCTCGATGGGGACACAAAACATTCAGTACTTC. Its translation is CASSSMGTQNIQYF.

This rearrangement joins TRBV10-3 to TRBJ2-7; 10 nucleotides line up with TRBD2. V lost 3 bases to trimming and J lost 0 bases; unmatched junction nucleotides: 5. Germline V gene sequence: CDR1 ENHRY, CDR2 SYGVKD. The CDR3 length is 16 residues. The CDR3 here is CAISDPGTSVSYEQYF. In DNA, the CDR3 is TGTGCCATCAGTGACCCCGGGACTAGCGTCTCCTACGAGCAGTACTTC.

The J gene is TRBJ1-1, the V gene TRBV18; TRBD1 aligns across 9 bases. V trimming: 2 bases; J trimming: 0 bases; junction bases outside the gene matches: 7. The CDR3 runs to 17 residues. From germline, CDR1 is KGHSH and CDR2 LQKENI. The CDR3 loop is CASSPVPGQGVNTEAFF. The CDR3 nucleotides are TGTGCCAGCTCACCAGTCCCGGGACAGGGAGTGAACACTGAAGCTTTCTTT.

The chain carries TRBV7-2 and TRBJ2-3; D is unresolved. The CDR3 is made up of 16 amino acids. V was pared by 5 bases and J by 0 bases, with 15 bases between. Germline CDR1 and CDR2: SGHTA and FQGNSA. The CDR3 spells CASSLSGGGSTDTQYF. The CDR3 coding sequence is TGTGCCAGCAGCCTATCGGGTGGCGGAAGCACAGATACGCAGTATTTT.